The rows below give T cell receptor beta chains drawn from one sample of a study of T cell responses to AZD1222 COVID-19 vaccine. Measured with immunoSEQ multiplex PCR; TCRdb has only the in-frame clones, and not every one. The sample holds more than 150,000 clones, roughly 94% seen once. This sample comprised peripheral blood, obtained 28 days after the second AZD1222 dose. The receptors were sampled from an adult who received the AZD1222 COVID-19 vaccine. Both conserved end residues are part of each CDR3. The order of the fields is clone size, J gene, V gene, D gene, CDR3 protein, CDR3 DNA. The D gene is left open where the match is weak. A clone size is listed for some rows: how often the clone was seen (once, few, many), or a class if it is expanded.

>.|TRBJ2-3|TRBV5-5|.
CASSLGHRDTQYF
TGTGCCAGCAGCTTGGGACACAGAGATACGCAGTATTTT
>once|TRBJ1-3|TRBV5-1|TRBD1
CASSPGQGAGNTIYF
TGCGCCAGCAGCCCCGGACAGGGGGCTGGAAACACCATATATTTT
>.|TRBJ2-7|TRBV28|.
CASSSPRAGRRSLYEQYF
TGTGCCAGCAGTTCCCCCCGGGCAGGTAGGCGGTCATTATACGAGCAGTACTTC
>.|TRBJ1-1|TRBV3-1/TRBV3-2|.
CASSQVGGNTEAFF
TGTGCCAGCAGCCAAGTGGGGGGAAACACTGAAGCTTTCTTT
>.|TRBJ2-7|TRBV5-4|.
CASSLERWGSSYEQYF
TGTGCCAGCAGCTTGGAACGGTGGGGGAGCTCCTACGAGCAGTACTTC
>.|TRBJ2-1|TRBV9|TRBD1
CASSVVETGGVAEQFF
TGTGCCAGCAGCGTAGTTGAGACAGGGGGGGTGGCCGAGCAGTTCTTC
>.|TRBJ1-5|TRBV19|TRBD1
CASRNRDRVDQPQHF
TGTGCCAGTAGGAACCGGGACAGGGTCGATCAGCCCCAGCATTTT
>.|TRBJ1-1|TRBV2|.
CASSDLRTEAFF
TGTGCCAGCAGTGACCTCAGAACTGAAGCTTTCTTT
>.|TRBJ1-1|TRBV27|.
CASSLEVAVGQNTEAFF
TGTGCCAGCAGTTTAGAGGTTGCGGTAGGACAGAACACTGAAGCTTTCTTT
>.|TRBJ2-7|TRBV4-3|TRBD1
CASSQDRGTGRNEQYF
TGCGCCAGCAGCCAAGATAGGGGGACAGGGAGGAACGAGCAGTACTTC
>few|TRBJ1-1|TRBV10-3|.
CAISEYRHLRNTEAFF
TGTGCCATCAGTGAGTATAGACACCTACGGAACACTGAAGCTTTCTTT
>.|TRBJ2-3|TRBV27|TRBD2
CASRRGSDTQYF
TGTGCCAGCCGGCGGGGGTCAGATACGCAGTATTTT
>.|TRBJ1-4|TRBV2|.
CASSDGAGWEKLFF
TGTGCCAGCAGTGATGGGGCCGGATGGGAAAAACTGTTTTTT
>once|TRBJ1-2|TRBV6-5|.
CASTSDGTDHGYTF
TGTGCCAGCACCTCGGACGGGACCGATCATGGCTACACCTTC
>.|TRBJ1-6|TRBV27|TRBD1
CASSTGTGGRSPLHF
TGTGCCAGCAGTACAGGGACAGGGGGCAGGTCACCCCTCCACTTT
>.|TRBJ1-1|TRBV10-3|.
CAIRDVNTEAFF
TGTGCCATCCGGGACGTGAACACTGAAGCTTTCTTT
>once|TRBJ1-1|TRBV5-1|TRBD1
CASSRGDRNPSGSEAFF
TGCGCCAGCAGCCGGGGGGACAGGAACCCATCGGGAAGTGAAGCTTTCTTT
>.|TRBJ1-1|TRBV18|.
CASSPTSTPRNTEAFF
TGTGCCAGCTCACCTACGTCGACACCCCGGAACACTGAAGCTTTCTTT
>once|TRBJ2-3|TRBV7-2|.
CASSLGSSTDTQYF
TGTGCCAGCAGCTTAGGTTCTAGCACAGATACGCAGTATTTT
>.|TRBJ2-2|TRBV5-1|.
CASSLGGPPGHFTGELFF
TGCGCCAGCAGCTTGGGGGGGCCCCCGGGACATTTCACCGGGGAGCTGTTTTTT
>.|TRBJ1-1|TRBV12-5|TRBD1
CASGLLTRWDRNPSTNTEAFF
TGTGCTAGTGGTTTACTCACCCGTTGGGACAGGAACCCTTCTACGAACACTGAAGCTTTCTTT
>once|TRBJ2-1|TRBV11-2|TRBD2
CASSLGTSGTGGSYNEQFF
TGTGCCAGCAGCTTAGGGACTAGCGGGACAGGAGGCTCCTACAATGAGCAGTTCTTC
>.|TRBJ2-1|TRBV9|TRBD2
CASSLPLAGRNEQFF
TGTGCCAGCAGCCTCCCCCTAGCGGGAAGGAATGAGCAGTTCTTC
>.|TRBJ2-7|TRBV7-2|TRBD2
CASSLTSSGSRRGHYEQYF
TGTGCCAGCAGCCTAACGTCTAGCGGGAGTAGGAGGGGTCACTACGAGCAGTACTTC
>.|TRBJ1-3|TRBV5-4|.
CASSSGVIGNTIYF
TGTGCCAGCAGCTCAGGAGTCATTGGAAACACCATATATTTT
>.|TRBJ2-7|TRBV27|TRBD1
CASSLGPLLRDRAYEQYF
TGTGCCAGCAGTTTAGGTCCACTTCTCCGGGACAGGGCCTACGAGCAGTACTTC
>.|TRBJ2-3|TRBV14|.
CASSQGGTDTQYF
TGTGCCAGCAGCCAAGGGGGCACAGATACGCAGTATTTT
>.|TRBJ2-2|TRBV15|.
CATSRERWGELFF
TGTGCCACCAGCAGAGAGCGGTGGGGGGAGCTGTTTTTT
>.|TRBJ1-6|TRBV28|TRBD1
CASSPPDRANSPLHF
TGTGCCAGCAGCCCCCCCGACAGGGCAAATTCACCCCTCCACTTT
>.|TRBJ2-1|TRBV7-3|TRBD2
CASSSSGGRVFF
TGTGCCAGCAGCTCCTCTGGCGGGAGGGTGTTCTTC
>once|TRBJ2-3|TRBV19|.
CASRKPSVPLQYF
TGTGCCAGTAGGAAACCCTCCGTGCCCTTGCAGTATTTT
>.|TRBJ1-5|TRBV3-1/TRBV3-2|.
CASSRTASNQPQHF
TGTGCCAGCAGCCGGACGGCTAGCAATCAGCCCCAGCATTTT
>.|TRBJ1-1|TRBV12-3/TRBV12-4|.
CASTLTGGAEAFF
TGTGCCAGCACCTTGACAGGAGGGGCTGAAGCTTTCTTT
>.|TRBJ1-2|TRBV5-1|.
CASSLEQGNRYGYTF
TGCGCCAGCAGCTTGGAACAGGGTAATCGCTATGGCTACACCTTC
>.|TRBJ2-3|TRBV7-8|TRBD2
CASSQPRSSGYTQYF
TGTGCCAGCAGCCAACCTCGGTCTAGCGGGTATACGCAGTATTTT
>.|TRBJ2-2|TRBV6-5|.
CATPGQVFTGELFF
TGTGCCACCCCGGGACAAGTATTTACCGGGGAGCTGTTTTTT
>once|TRBJ1-1|TRBV5-1|.
CASSLVQGVGNTEAFF
TGCGCCAGCAGCTTAGTACAGGGAGTAGGGAACACTGAAGCTTTCTTT
>.|TRBJ1-2|TRBV7-2|TRBD1
CASSSWTGGINYGYTF
TGTGCCAGCAGCTCATGGACAGGGGGGATTAACTATGGCTACACCTTC
>.|TRBJ1-1|TRBV6-5|.
CASSSTWGNTEAFF
TGTGCCAGCAGTTCCACGTGGGGAAACACTGAAGCTTTCTTT
>.|TRBJ1-2|TRBV4-1|.
CASSWDSGGYTF
TGCGCCAGCAGCTGGGACTCCGGGGGCTACACCTTC
>.|TRBJ1-1|TRBV5-1|.
CASSLAVGGGTEAFF
TGCGCCAGCAGCTTGGCCGTGGGAGGAGGCACTGAAGCTTTCTTT
>.|TRBJ2-1|TRBV7-3|TRBD1
CASSPGQGALDEQFF
TGTGCCAGCAGCCCAGGACAGGGGGCGCTGGATGAGCAGTTCTTC
>many|TRBJ2-7|TRBV7-2|TRBD1
CASGWGTGSYEQYF
TGTGCCAGCGGATGGGGGACAGGCTCCTACGAGCAGTACTTC
>.|TRBJ1-6|TRBV6-5|.
CASRRTFDSPLHF
TGTGCCAGCCGACGTACTTTTGATTCACCCCTCCACTTT
>.|TRBJ1-1|TRBV4-2|.
CASSQVRNTEAFF
TGTGCCAGCAGCCAAGTCAGGAACACTGAAGCTTTCTTT
>once|TRBJ1-2|TRBV13|.
CASSLQGSYGYTF
TGTGCCAGCAGCTTGCAGGGAAGCTATGGCTACACCTTC